The clone carrying this T cell receptor beta chain was counted a few times. The antigen remains undetermined. This record belongs to a study of T-cell memory formation after mild COVID-19. Study context: Largely, the TCR clusters proved donor specific. Overall study results and limits: The pre-infection memory compartment contained some responding clones, suggesting cross-reactive memory joined. Clones that contracted from day 15 to 85 were balanced CD4/CD8, while later expanders leaned CD4+.

The CDR3 contains 14 residues. Trimming took 4 bases from V and 7 from J, leaving 17 bases between them. Germline V gene sequence: CDR1 SGDLS, CDR2 YYNGEE. Employing constant-segment primers, 5'RACE generated TCR alpha and TCR beta cDNA libraries bearing sample barcodes and UMIs. TCRdb re-analysed the 5' RACE reads in MiXCR, keeping a single row per CDR3 protein. The profile shows approximately 250,000 distinct CDR3 sequences, roughly 14% of them singletons. This TCR was recovered from an adult woman who had mild COVID-19 (a few samples of this study predate the infection). Cell type and time point are not known. This sequence joins TRBV9 and TRBJ1-1; D uncertain. Sequenced: PBMCs or a T cell subset sorted from them (not recorded which). CDR3 sequence reads: CASSPSGESGEAFF. The CDR3 region has the DNA TGTGCCAGCAGCCCCAGCGGGGAGTCCGGTGAAGCTTTCTTT.